Following are 17 T cell receptor beta chains from one sample sequenced in a study of blood T cells in healthy people across ages. A sample-barcoded 5' primer and a J-beta primer mix were used in a second PCR of roughly 7 to 11 cycles. TCRdb reanalysed the 5' RACE reads using MiXCR and keeps one entry per CDR3 protein. The sample lists some 1.1 million distinct CDR3 sequences; around two fifths were seen once. Sample: blood. The receptors stem from a man aged 18 to 30 in good health.

Worth noting for this clonotype: Mismatch with germline at one junction end may stem from a read error. The chain joins TRBV7-7 to TRBJ2-7, with 7 bases fitting TRBD1. The germline V gene has CDR1 SSHAT and CDR2 FNYEAQ (reference sequence). The CDR3 is 14 residues long. The CDR3 sequence is CASSVVTGVHEQYF. The CDR3 DNA reads TGTGCTAGCAGCGTAGTTACAGGGGTCCACGAGCAGTACTTC.

The genes are TRBV7-9 and TRBJ2-7; 8 nucleotides agree with TRBD1. Per the germline V gene, CDR1 is SEHNR and CDR2 is FQNEAQ (reference sequence). The CDR3 has 15 residues. V gave up 4 bases and J gave up 10 bases; unmatched junction bases: 15. The CDR3 sequence is CASSSPGQVPGAQYF. The CDR3 bases are TGTGCCAGCAGCTCTCCGGGACAGGTACCTGGGGCCCAGTACTTC. Supplemented by reference TRBV7-9 and TRBJ2-7, the full variable domain reads DTGVSQNPRHKITKRGQNVTFRCDPISEHNRLYWYRQTLGQGPEFLTYFQNEAQLEKSRLLSDRFSAERPKGSFSTLEIQRTEQGDSAMYLCASSSPGQVPGAQYFGPGTRLTVT.

The chain carries TRBV4-2 and TRBJ2-1; TRBD2 agrees at 11 bases. CDR1 LGHNA and CDR2 YNFKEQ come from the germline V gene. This CDR3 has 15 amino acids. V gave up 2 bases and J gave up 8 bases; unmatched junction bases: 5. The CDR3 nucleotides are TGTGCCAGCAGCCAAACTAGCGGGGGTATCTATGAGCAGTTCTTC. This codes for CASSQTSGGIYEQFF.

The chain uses TRBV24-1 and TRBJ2-3; 7 positions agree with TRBD1. From germline, CDR1 is KGHDR and CDR2 SFDVKD. Unmatched junction bases numbered 7, after V lost 4 bases and J lost 4 bases. CDR3 size: 15 residues. This chain's CDR3 is CATSDRGLSPDTQYF. In DNA, the CDR3 is TGTGCCACCAGTGACAGGGGGTTATCCCCAGATACGCAGTATTTT.

There are a few counts of this clonotype. The J gene is TRBJ2-5, the V gene TRBV28; tentatively, D is TRBD2 (5 bases). From germline, CDR1 is MDHEN and CDR2 SYDVKM. Trimming left V 5 bases short and J 4 bases short, with 11 bases between. The CDR3 is made up of 13 amino acids. CDR3 residues: CASSLKRPETQYF. The CDR3 DNA is TGTGCCAGCAGTCTAAAGCGGCCAGAGACCCAGTACTTC.

This clonotype was observed a few times. The chain couples TRBV20-1 to TRBJ1-6; 9 bases are shared with TRBD1. The CDR3 is made up of 14 amino acids. After removal of 6 bases from V and 10 bases from J, the junction contained 10 bases not matched to a gene. The germline CDR1 and CDR2 sequences are DFQATT and SNEGSKA (reference sequence). In DNA form, the CDR3 reads TGCAGTGCCAACCCCGGGACAGGGAACTCACCCCTCCACTTT. It yields the protein CSANPGTGNSPLHF.

DNA for the CDR3: TGCAGCGCCGGGGGACAGGGGAGCACTGAAGCTTTCTTT. It specifies CSAGGQGSTEAFF. The chain joins TRBV29-1 to TRBJ1-1, with 10 bases that match TRBD1. This CDR3 region has 13 residues. Germline V gene data show CDR1 as SQVTM and CDR2 as ANQGSEA. V lost 7 bases and J lost 4; bases outside the gene matches: 6.

In regard to this clonotype: It may be a read error: a sequence one base away is much more abundant. This chain connects TRBV9 to TRBJ2-1, with no clear D. With 3 bases removed from V and 8 bases from J, the gap between germline ends came to 15 bases. Germline V gives CDR1 SGDLS, CDR2 YYNGEE. The CDR3 length is 14 residues. CDR3 nucleotides: TGTGCCAGCAGCGATGAGGCTCGGTACGATGAGCAGTTCTTC. As protein: CASSDEARYDEQFF.

A note on this clonotype: This may be a read error, as it is one base from a much larger clone. The chain links TRBV12-3 or TRBV12-4 to TRBJ1-1; no firm D call. Trimming stripped 1 base from V and 3 bases from J, with 6 bases between. CDR3 length: 13 amino acids. CDR3 sequence reads: CASSLGKYTEAFF. CDR3 bases: TGTGCCAGCAGTTTAGGGAAATACACTGAAGCTTTCTTT.

V and J are TRBV20-1 and TRBJ2-5; 10 positions agree with TRBD1. The end of the DNA fits TRBJ2-7 better, so the J call may be wrong. Germline loops: CDR1 DFQATT, CDR2 SNEGSKA (reference sequence). The CDR3 is 15 residues long. The CDR3 region is CSAGPTGTGVYEQYF. CDR3 sequence (DNA): TGCAGTGCTGGCCCTACCGGGACAGGGGTATACGAGCAGTACTTC.

At least ten counts were recorded for this clonotype. The V call is TRBV29-1, the J call TRBJ1-2, with TRBD1 matching over 9 bases. Germline V CDR1 and CDR2: SQVTM, ANQGSEA. There are 13 residues in the CDR3. Trimming at V came to 1 base and at J to 4 bases, leaving 1 base not matched to a gene. The CDR3 loop reads CSVEVDRGYGYTF. The CDR3 DNA sequence: TGCAGCGTTGAAGTGGACAGGGGCTATGGCTACACCTTC.

This sequence joins TRBV4-1 and TRBJ2-1; TRBD1 might be the D (6 bases). The CDR3 is 14 amino acids. Trimming pared 3 bases from V and 3 bases from J, leaving 9 bases between. From germline, CDR1 is MGHRA and CDR2 YSYEKL. The CDR3 region is CASSQVQGYNEQFF. The CDR3 DNA reads as TGCGCCAGCAGCCAGGTACAGGGCTACAATGAGCAGTTCTTC.

The chain has TRBV5-6 and TRBJ2-4; tentatively, D is TRBD1 or TRBD2 (6 bases each). The germline V gene has CDR1 SGHDT and CDR2 YYEEEE. Deletions cut 3 bases from V and 1 base from J, with 14 bases between. The CDR3 has 16 amino acids. As DNA, the CDR3 is TGTGCCAGCAGCTCAATAGGGGGGCGGGCCAAAAACATTCAGTACTTC. As protein: CASSSIGGRAKNIQYF.

V gene TRBV7-9 combines with J gene TRBJ1-1; D not certain. Germline assignment: CDR1 SEHNR and CDR2 FQNEAQ (reference sequence). V shed 5 bases and J shed 0 bases, with 10 bases lying between them. This CDR3 spans 14 amino acids. CDR3 sequence (DNA): TGTGCCAGCAGCGTCAGCGGCATGAACACTGAAGCTTTCTTT. As protein: CASSVSGMNTEAFF.

The chain uses TRBV6-2 or TRBV6-3 and TRBJ1-1, with D unresolved. This CDR3 has 14 residues. Trimming removed 5 bases from V and 1 base from J, with 11 bases in between. From germline, CDR1 is MNHEY and CDR2 SVGEGT. The DNA of the CDR3 is TGTGCCAGCAGTGACCCCACACGGAACACTGAAGCTTTCTTT. This gives the protein CASSDPTRNTEAFF.

The chain joins TRBV12-3 or TRBV12-4 to TRBJ2-1; tentatively, D is TRBD2 (6 bases). The CDR3 is 15 residues long. V was pared by 0 bases and J by 7 bases, with 13 bases between. CDR3 sequence reads: CASSLAGGLSNEQFF. As DNA, the CDR3 is TGTGCCAGCAGTTTAGCGGGGGGTCTTTCTAATGAGCAGTTCTTC.

This clonotype has more than one count but fewer than ten. This sequence joins TRBV28 and TRBJ2-7, with D perhaps matching TRBD1 (6 bases). The end of the DNA fits TRBJ2-5 better, so the J call may be wrong. Germline CDR1 MDHEN, CDR2 SYDVKM. The CDR3 totals 12 residues. Here the CDR3 DNA reads TGTGCCATACAGGGTACGGGAGAGACCCAGTACTTC. Its protein is CAIQGTGETQYF.